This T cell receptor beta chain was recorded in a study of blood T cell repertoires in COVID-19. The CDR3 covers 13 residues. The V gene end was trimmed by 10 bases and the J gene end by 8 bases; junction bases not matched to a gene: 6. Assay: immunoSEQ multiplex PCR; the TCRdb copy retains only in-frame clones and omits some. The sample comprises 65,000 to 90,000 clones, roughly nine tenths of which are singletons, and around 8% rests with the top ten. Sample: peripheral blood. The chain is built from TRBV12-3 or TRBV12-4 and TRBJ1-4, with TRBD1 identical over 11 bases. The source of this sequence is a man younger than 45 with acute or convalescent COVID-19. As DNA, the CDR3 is TGTGCCATCCTCGGACAGGGGGCGGAAAAACTGTTTTTT. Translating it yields CAILGQGAEKLFF.